Below, one T cell receptor (beta chain) is given with its context. The antigen is undetermined. CDR1 and CDR2 from the germline V gene are MNHEY and SVGAGI. The CDR3 loop spans 12 amino acids. Trimming took off 7 bases at V and 2 bases at J, with 8 bases between the two ends. CD4+CD45RO+CD25- cells were isolated as memory CD4+ T cells. Full-length variable regions came from constant-region reverse primers plus semi-nested Nested Universal Primer A PCR. TCRdb redid the calling of the 5' RACE reads with MiXCR, one entry per CDR3 protein. The sample contains roughly 8,600 distinct CDR3 sequences, roughly 50% of which appear only once. Findings and limits, study-wide: Greatest tumor Treg TCR overlap was with tumor naive CD4+ cells.

Material for sequencing was memory CD4+ T cells sorted from a lymph node. The subset here: memory CD4+ T cells, CD4+CD45RO+CD25-. The chain couples TRBV6-5 to TRBJ1-1; unclear D gene. This sequence was found in a female donor with breast cancer. CDR3 sequence (DNA): TGTGCCAGCAAGGACGTAAACACTGAAGCTTTCTTT. Translation: CASKDVNTEAFF.